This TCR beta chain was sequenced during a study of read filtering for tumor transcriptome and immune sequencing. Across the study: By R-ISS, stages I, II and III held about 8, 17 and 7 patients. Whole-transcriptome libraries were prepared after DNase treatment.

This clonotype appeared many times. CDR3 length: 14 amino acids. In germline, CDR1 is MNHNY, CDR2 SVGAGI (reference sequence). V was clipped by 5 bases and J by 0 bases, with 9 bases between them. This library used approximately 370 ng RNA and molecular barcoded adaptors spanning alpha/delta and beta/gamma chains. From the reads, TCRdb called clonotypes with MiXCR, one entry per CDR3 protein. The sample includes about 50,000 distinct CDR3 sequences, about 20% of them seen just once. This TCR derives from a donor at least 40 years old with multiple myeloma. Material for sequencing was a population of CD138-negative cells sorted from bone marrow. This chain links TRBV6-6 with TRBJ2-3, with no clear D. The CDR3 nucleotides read TGTGCCAGCAGTCCCCTCCCCAGCACAGATACGCAGTATTTT. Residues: CASSPLPSTDTQYF.